A selection of T cell receptor beta chains follows, all from one sample in a study of blood T cell repertoires in COVID-19. Sequenced by immunoSEQ multiplex PCR; TCRdb stores in-frame clones only, minus some. The data hold roughly 200,000 clones, with approximately 89% observed a single time. Material for sequencing was peripheral blood. These receptor sequences come from a woman in her thirties with acute or convalescent COVID-19. CDR3s leave out the opening cysteine and the closing phenylalanine or tryptophan.

j_call v_call cdr3_aa
TRBJ2-7 TRBV18 ASSPGAGASGEQY
TRBJ2-7 TRBV11-3 ASSPRVGSEGSYEQY
TRBJ1-5 TRBV5-6 ASSPGPGSNQPQH
TRBJ2-1 TRBV28 ASSILGYNEQF
TRBJ2-7 TRBV15 ATSRGQGMGEQY
TRBJ2-5 TRBV5-6 ASSHKWTSGRGETQY
TRBJ1-2 TRBV10-2 ASSDRRALYGYT
TRBJ1-3 TRBV30 AWSVWSKHRAGNTIY
TRBJ1-2 TRBV7-3 ASSPTGVHGYT
TRBJ2-7 TRBV5-1 ASSLGQGREQY
TRBJ1-1 TRBV28 ASSLVGRQYKNTEAF
TRBJ1-3 TRBV30 AWSLTGGNTIY
TRBJ2-7 TRBV23-1 ASSLRDKTYEQY
TRBJ2-1 TRBV5-8 ASSLEQGNYNEQF
TRBJ2-1 TRBV7-9 ASSSGTSGEQF
TRBJ2-2 TRBV30 AWTSGRGELF
TRBJ2-1 TRBV5-1 ASSSQLGTSYNEQF
TRBJ1-2 TRBV30 AWSRQGAGNYGYT
TRBJ2-1 TRBV6-5 ASTGLARYEQF
TRBJ2-1 TRBV5-1 ASSWNPSGSSYNEQF
TRBJ1-1 TRBV28 ASSFRGGYTEAF
TRBJ1-1 TRBV6-5 ASVGHPGGKTEAF
TRBJ1-1 TRBV5-1 ASSFRDTNTEAF
TRBJ2-3 TRBV2 ASSRMFRDTLTDTQY
TRBJ2-5 TRBV5-1 ASSPPYSVQETQY
TRBJ1-4 TRBV11-2 ASSLDREKLF
TRBJ2-4 TRBV7-8 ASSLDRQNIQY
TRBJ2-1 TRBV21-1 ASSKRVSGRECNEQF
TRBJ2-7 TRBV6-4 AGPGVGEQY
TRBJ2-1 TRBV15 ATSTQEALSYNEQF
TRBJ2-3 TRBV11-2 ASYREGAADTQY
TRBJ2-6 TRBV28 ASSYSGISGANVLT
TRBJ1-2 TRBV19 ASSSLSGPYGYT
TRBJ2-2 TRBV7-9 ASSSGGELF
TRBJ2-1 TRBV6-5 ASSYSGGPYNEQF
TRBJ2-7 TRBV3-1/TRBV3-2 ASSQIGYEQY
TRBJ2-1 TRBV27 ASRPHTREQF
TRBJ2-2 TRBV19 ASSISTGELF
TRBJ1-2 TRBV5-4 ASSLVGYPTNYGYT
TRBJ2-3 TRBV9 ASSPFAPSSTDTQY
TRBJ2-7 TRBV28 ASSPRGVGYEQY
TRBJ2-1 TRBV2 ASNGRGDEQF
TRBJ2-7 TRBV5-1 ASSSRQGASYEQY
TRBJ2-1 TRBV5-1 ASSLGLAVLGEQF
TRBJ2-1 TRBV10-3 AAEGGSVASGTGNEQF